This TCR beta chain is drawn from a study of beta chain features in type 1 diabetes. Expressed TCRB transcripts were sequenced because the entire RNA isolate underwent reverse transcription. Generated by immunoSEQ multiplex PCR, the TCRdb table keeps only in-frame clones and is missing some. The sample holds about 470,000 clones, about 29% seen once. This clone was seen only a few times. Its specificity is not known. The ends were cut back, 6 bases at V and 10 bases at J, with 13 bases in the middle. The CDR3 extends over 11 amino acids. Germline CDR1 is DFQATT and CDR2 is SNEGSKA (reference sequence). Regarding the study as a whole: Sequencing used cDNA, and cells with high TCR expression could therefore be over-represented. The naive, central memory and Treg TCRB repertoires looked more alike in patients than they did in healthy donors.

Blood was drawn once from each donor into heparinised tubes. The draws averaged about 120 mL. The chain has TRBV20-1 and TRBJ2-1, with D tentatively TRBD2 (6 bases). This TCR was sampled from a man aged 18 to 35 in good health. Sequenced input: naive CD4+ T cells from blood. Written as DNA, the CDR3 is TGCAGTGCCAAGGGACTTCGAGAGCAGTTCTTC. It codes for CSAKGLREQFF.